This T cell receptor (beta chain) was recovered during a study of T cell repertoires in cytomegalovirus infection. Whole-study context: Public TCR beta signatures provided an indication of both CMV infection and a matching HLA type.

General observations from the study: Summed public TCR beta family frequency identified CMV carriers bearing the relevant HLA. In two of eight donors, the top clonotype was HLA-C-restricted CMV-specific.

TCRdb reprocessed the reads via MiXCR and lists one record per CDR3 protein. The repertoire holds 150,000 to 190,000 distinct CDR3 sequences, about a quarter seen once, with 11% in the top ten. The table lists this clonotype with a few counts. Its cognate antigen is unknown. Deletions cut 0 bases from V and 4 bases from J, with 6 bases between. This CDR3 region has 13 residues. Germline CDR1 LGHNA, CDR2 YSLEER. V and J are TRBV4-3 and TRBJ1-2; D ambiguous. Sample: PBMCs. This receptor was identified in a human donor in good health (CMV status not recorded). Some clones in this sample may be carry-over from other donors' samples. CDR3: CASSQDPSYGYTF. The CDR3 nucleotides are TGCGCCAGCAGCCAAGACCCGTCCTATGGCTACACCTTC.